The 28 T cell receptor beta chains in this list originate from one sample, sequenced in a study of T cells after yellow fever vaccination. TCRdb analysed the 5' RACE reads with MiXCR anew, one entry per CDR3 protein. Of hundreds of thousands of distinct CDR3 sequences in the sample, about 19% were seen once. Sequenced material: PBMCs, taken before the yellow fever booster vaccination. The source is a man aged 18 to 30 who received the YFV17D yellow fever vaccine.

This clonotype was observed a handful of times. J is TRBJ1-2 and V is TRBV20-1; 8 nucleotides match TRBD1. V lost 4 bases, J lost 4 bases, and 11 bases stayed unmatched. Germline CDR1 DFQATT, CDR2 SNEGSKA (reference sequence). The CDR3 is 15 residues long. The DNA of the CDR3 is TGCAGTGCTACTTATCAGGGGGCGCGTATCTATGGCTACACCTTC. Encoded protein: CSATYQGARIYGYTF.

DNA for the CDR3: TGCGCCAGCAGCCAAGATCCGGGACTCTTAGTCTACGAGCAGTACTTC. This sequence encodes CASSQDPGLLVYEQYF. This sequence joins TRBV4-1 and TRBJ2-7, with D possibly matching TRBD2 (6 bases). Germline V CDR1 and CDR2: MGHRA, YSYEKL. The CDR3 runs to 16 residues. Trimming stripped 0 bases from V and 3 bases from J, with 15 bases between.

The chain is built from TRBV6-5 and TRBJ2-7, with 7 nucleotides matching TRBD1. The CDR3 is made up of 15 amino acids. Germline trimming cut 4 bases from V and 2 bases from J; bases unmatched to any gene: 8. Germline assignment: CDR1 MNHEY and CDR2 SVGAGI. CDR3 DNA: TGTGCCAGCAGTTTGAGTGGGCAGGGGGCCTACGAGCAGTACTTC. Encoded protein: CASSLSGQGAYEQYF.

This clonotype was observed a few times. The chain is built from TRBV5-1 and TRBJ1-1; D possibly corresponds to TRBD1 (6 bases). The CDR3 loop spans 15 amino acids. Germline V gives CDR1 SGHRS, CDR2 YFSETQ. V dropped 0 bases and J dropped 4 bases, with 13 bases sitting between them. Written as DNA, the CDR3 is TGCGCCAGCAGCTTGGAGGGGGACCCGGGCACTGAAGCTTTCTTT. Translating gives CASSLEGDPGTEAFF. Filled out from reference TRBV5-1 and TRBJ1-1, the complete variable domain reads KAGVTQTPRYLIKTRGQQVTLSCSPISGHRSVSWYQQTPGQGLQFLFEYFSETQRNKGNFPGRFSGRQFSNSRSEMNVSTLELGDSALYLCASSLEGDPGTEAFFGQGTRLTVV.

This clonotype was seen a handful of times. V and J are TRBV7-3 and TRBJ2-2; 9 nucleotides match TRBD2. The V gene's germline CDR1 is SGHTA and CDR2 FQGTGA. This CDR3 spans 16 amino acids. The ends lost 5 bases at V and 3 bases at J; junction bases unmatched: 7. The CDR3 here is CASSLTSGDYTGELFF. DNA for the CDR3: TGTGCCAGCAGCCTGACTAGCGGAGATTACACCGGGGAGCTGTTTTTT. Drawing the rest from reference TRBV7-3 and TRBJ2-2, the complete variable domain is GAGVSQTPSNKVTEKGKYVELRCDPISGHTALYWYRQSLGQGPEFLIYFQGTGAADDSGLPNDRFFAVRPEGSVSTLKIQRTERGDSAVYLCASSLTSGDYTGELFFGEGSRLTVL.

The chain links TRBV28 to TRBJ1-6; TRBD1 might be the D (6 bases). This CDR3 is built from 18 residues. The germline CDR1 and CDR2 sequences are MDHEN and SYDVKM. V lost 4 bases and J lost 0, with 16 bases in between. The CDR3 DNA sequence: TGTGCCAGCAGTTCCTCCTGGAGAGGGGGCTCCTATAATTCACCCCTCCACTTT. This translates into CASSSSWRGGSYNSPLHF.

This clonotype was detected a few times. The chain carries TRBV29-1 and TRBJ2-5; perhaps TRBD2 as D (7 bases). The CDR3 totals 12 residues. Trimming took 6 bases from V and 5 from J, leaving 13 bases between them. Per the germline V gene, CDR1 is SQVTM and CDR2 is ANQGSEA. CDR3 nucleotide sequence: TGCAGCGTATGGGGGGGCGCCGAGACCCAGTACTTC. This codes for CSVWGGAETQYF.

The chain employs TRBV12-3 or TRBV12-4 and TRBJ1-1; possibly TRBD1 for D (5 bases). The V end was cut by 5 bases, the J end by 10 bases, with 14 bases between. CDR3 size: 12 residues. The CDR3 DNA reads TGTGCCAGCAGTCCCCCAGGGATCTCAGCTTTCTTT. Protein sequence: CASSPPGISAFF.

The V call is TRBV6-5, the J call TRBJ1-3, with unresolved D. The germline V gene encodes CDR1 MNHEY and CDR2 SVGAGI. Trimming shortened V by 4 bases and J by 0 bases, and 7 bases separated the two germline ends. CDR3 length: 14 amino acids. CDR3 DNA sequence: TGTGCCAGCAGTTGGGGTAACTCTGGAAACACCATATATTTT. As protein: CASSWGNSGNTIYF.

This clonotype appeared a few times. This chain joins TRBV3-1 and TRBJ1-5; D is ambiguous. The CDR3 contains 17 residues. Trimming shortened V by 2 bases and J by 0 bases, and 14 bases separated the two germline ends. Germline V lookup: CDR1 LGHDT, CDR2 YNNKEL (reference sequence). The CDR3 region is CASSQSRKVSSNQPQHF. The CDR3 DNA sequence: TGTGCCAGCAGCCAAAGTCGGAAGGTATCTAGCAATCAGCCCCAGCATTTT.

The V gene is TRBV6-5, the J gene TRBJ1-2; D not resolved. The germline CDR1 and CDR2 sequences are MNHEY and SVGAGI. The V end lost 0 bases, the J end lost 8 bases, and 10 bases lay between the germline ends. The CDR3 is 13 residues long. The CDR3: CASSYSKGGGYTF. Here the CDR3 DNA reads TGTGCCAGCAGTTACTCGAAGGGAGGCGGCTACACCTTC.

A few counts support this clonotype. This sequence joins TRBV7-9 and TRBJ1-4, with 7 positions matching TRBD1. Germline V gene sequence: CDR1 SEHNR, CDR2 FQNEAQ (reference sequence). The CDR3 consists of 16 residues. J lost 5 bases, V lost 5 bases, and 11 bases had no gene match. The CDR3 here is CASSMIQTGPNEKLFF. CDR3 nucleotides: TGTGCCAGCAGCATGATTCAGACAGGGCCGAATGAAAAACTGTTTTTT.

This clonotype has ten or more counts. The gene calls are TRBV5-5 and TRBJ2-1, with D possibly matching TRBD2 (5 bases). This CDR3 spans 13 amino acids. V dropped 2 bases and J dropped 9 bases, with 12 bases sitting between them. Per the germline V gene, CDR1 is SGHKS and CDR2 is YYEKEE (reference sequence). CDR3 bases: TGTGCCAGCAGCTTTAACAGCGGCGCTGAGCAGTTCTTC. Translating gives CASSFNSGAEQFF.

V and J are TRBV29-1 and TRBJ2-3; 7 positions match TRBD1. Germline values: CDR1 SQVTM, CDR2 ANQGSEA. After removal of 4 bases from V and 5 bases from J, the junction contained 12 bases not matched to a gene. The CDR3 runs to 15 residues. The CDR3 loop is CSVGTQGGRGDTQYF. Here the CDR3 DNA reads TGCAGCGTTGGAACTCAAGGGGGCAGGGGAGATACGCAGTATTTT.

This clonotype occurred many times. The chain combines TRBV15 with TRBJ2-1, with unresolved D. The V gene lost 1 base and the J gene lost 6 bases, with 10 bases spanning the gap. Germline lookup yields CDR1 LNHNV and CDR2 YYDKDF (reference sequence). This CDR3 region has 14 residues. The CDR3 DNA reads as TGTGCCACCAGCAGAGCCCTCGGACGCAATGAGCAGTTCTTC. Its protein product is CATSRALGRNEQFF.

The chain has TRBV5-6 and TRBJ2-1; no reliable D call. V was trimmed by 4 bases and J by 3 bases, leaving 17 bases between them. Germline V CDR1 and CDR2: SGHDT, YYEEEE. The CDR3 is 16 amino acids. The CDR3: CASSPLDPWVYNEQFF. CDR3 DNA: TGTGCCAGCAGCCCCTTGGATCCCTGGGTCTACAATGAGCAGTTCTTC.

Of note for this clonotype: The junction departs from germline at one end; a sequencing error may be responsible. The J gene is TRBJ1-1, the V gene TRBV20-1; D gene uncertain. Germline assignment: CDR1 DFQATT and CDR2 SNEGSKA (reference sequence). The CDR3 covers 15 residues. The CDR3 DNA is TGCAGTGCGAGAGACCCGAGTTGGGGAAACACTGAAGCTTTCTTT. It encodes CSARDPSWGNTEAFF.

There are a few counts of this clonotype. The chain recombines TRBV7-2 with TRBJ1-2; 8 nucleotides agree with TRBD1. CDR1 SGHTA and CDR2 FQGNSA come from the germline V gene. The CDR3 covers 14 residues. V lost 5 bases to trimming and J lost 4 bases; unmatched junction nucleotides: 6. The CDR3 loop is CASSPSDRGYGYTF. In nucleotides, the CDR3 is TGTGCCAGCAGCCCAAGCGACAGGGGCTATGGCTACACCTTC.

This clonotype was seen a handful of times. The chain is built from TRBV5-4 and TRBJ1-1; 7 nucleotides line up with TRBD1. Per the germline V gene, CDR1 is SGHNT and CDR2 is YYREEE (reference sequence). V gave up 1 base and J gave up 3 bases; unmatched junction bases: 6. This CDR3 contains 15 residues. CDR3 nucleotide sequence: TGTGCCAGCAGCTTGAGGTCAGGGGGGGACACTGAAGCTTTCTTT. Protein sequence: CASSLRSGGDTEAFF.

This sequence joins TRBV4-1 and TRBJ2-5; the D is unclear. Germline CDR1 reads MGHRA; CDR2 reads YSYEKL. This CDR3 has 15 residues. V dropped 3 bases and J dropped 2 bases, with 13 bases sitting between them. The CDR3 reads CASSHVTERQETQYF. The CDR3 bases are TGCGCCAGCAGCCACGTGACGGAGAGACAAGAGACCCAGTACTTC.

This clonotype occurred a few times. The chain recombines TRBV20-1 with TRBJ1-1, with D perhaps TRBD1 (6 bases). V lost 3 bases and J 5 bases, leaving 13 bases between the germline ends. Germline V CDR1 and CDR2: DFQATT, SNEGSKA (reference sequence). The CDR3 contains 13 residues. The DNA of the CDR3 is TGCAGTGCTAGCGGGGCAGGGGATACTGAAGCTTTCTTT. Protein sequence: CSASGAGDTEAFF.

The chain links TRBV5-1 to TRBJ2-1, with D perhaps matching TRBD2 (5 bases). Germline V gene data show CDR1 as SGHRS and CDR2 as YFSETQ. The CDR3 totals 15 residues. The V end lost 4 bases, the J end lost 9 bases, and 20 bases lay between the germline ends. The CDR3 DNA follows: TGCGCCAGCAGCCCTGGACTCCTCCTTTCCGGTGAGCAGTTCTTC. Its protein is CASSPGLLLSGEQFF.

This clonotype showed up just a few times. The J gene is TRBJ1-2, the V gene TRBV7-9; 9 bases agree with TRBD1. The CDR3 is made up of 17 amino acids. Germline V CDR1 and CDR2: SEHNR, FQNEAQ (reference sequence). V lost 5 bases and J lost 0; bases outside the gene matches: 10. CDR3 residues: CASSIGTGRVPNYGYTF. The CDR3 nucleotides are TGTGCCAGCAGCATTGGGACAGGGCGAGTCCCTAACTATGGCTACACCTTC.

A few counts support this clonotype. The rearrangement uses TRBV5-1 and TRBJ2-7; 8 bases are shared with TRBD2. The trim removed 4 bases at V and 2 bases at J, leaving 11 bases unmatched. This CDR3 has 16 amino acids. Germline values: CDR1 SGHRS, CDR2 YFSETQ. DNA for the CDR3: TGCGCCAGCAGCCTCGGGCTAGCGGGTGCTACCTACGAGCAGTACTTC. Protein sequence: CASSLGLAGATYEQYF.

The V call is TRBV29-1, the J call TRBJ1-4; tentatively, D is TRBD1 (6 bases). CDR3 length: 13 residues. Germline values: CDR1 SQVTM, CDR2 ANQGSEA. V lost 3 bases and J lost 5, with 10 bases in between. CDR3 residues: CSVEEGGNEKLFF. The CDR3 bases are TGCAGCGTTGAGGAGGGGGGAAATGAAAAACTGTTTTTT.

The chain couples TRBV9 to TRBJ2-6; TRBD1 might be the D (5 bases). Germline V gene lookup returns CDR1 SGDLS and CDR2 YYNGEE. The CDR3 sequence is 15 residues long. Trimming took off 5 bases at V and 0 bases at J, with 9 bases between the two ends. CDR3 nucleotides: TGTGCCAGCAGTGCTCAGGGCTCTGGGGCCAACGTCCTGACTTTC. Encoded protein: CASSAQGSGANVLTF. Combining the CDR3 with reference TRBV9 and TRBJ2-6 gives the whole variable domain DSGVTQTPKHLITATGQRVTLRCSPRSGDLSVYWYQQSLDQGLQFLIQYYNGEERAKGNILERFSAQQFPDLHSELNLSSLELGDSALYFCASSAQGSGANVLTFGAGSRLTVL.

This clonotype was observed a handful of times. The CDR3 nucleotides read TGCAGTGCTAGAGCCGCCTCATTATACAATGAGCAGTTCTTC. Encoded protein: CSARAASLYNEQFF. The chain links TRBV20-1 to TRBJ2-1; no firm D call. The CDR3 contains 14 residues. CDR1 is DFQATT, CDR2 SNEGSKA, per germline (reference sequence). V was shortened by 1 base and J by 4 bases, with 11 bases between the two germline ends.

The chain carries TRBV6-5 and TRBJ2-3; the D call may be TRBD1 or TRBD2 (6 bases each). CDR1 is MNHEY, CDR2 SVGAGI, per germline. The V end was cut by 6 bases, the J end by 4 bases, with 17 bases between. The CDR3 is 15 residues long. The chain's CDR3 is CASRSLGGRADTQYF. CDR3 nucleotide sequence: TGTGCCAGCAGGAGTCTGGGGGGCAGAGCAGATACGCAGTATTTT.